The clone carrying this T cell receptor (beta chain) was observed at least ten times. The antigen is unknown. RNA transcripts provided the source from which TCR beta CDR3 regions were amplified. HTBI primers were used for first-round RT-PCR of the TCR CDR3. One entry per CDR3 protein results from TCRdb running MiXCR on the multiplex PCR reads. Of about 350,000 distinct CDR3 sequences listed, 18% are singletons. Patients with ophthalmopathy all had a Clinical Activity Score of at least 3, a NOSPECS grade of at least 4 and duration under 3 months. The study excluded patients with uncontrolled infection, other autoimmune disease, pregnancy or lactation. Trimming left V 4 bases short and J 4 bases short, with 19 bases between. The CDR3 has 16 amino acids. Germline CDR1 is SGHAT and CDR2 is FQNNGV. The data belong to a study of T cells in Graves' hyperthyroidism and ophthalmopathy. General study findings and limits: Ophthalmopathy, as predicted by the model, came a median 6.5 months after the prediction.

The rearrangement links TRBV11-2 to TRBJ1-1; a possible D gene is TRBD1 (5 bases). The receptor was isolated from a woman in her forties with Graves' ophthalmopathy. Sequencing used blood. In DNA, the CDR3 is TGTGCCAGCAGCTCCGGGACGGAGACTGGGGGCACTGAAGCTTTCTTT. Translation: CASSSGTETGGTEAFF.